These 22 T cell receptor beta chains came from one sample sequenced in a study of OX40 agonist ivuxolimab in advanced cancers. Sequencing used immunoSEQ multiplex PCR; TCRdb keeps in-frame clones, though not all of them. The sample consists of around 25,000 clones, around 85% of them appearing once. The sequenced sample was CD4+ or CD8+ T cells sorted from blood, obtained in a trial of the OX40 agonist ivuxolimab. Every receptor here comes from an adult with an advanced solid tumor such as melanoma, head and neck, liver or kidney cancer.

This clone was picked up a small number of times. The rearrangement uses TRBV7-9 and TRBJ1-1; D is uncertain. CDR1 and CDR2 (germline): SEHNR, FQNEAQ (reference sequence). Trimming removed 4 bases at V and 8 bases at J, with 11 bases between. The CDR3 has 12 residues. The CDR3 sequence is CASSYGPGEAFF. In DNA form, the CDR3 reads TGTGCCAGCAGCTACGGACCGGGAGAAGCTTTCTTT.

The chain couples TRBV6-6 to TRBJ1-1; weak D call: TRBD1 (5 bases). CDR1 MNHNY and CDR2 SVGAGI come from the germline V gene (reference sequence). This CDR3 region has 16 residues. V was trimmed by 6 bases and J by 0 bases, leaving 17 bases between them. In DNA form, the CDR3 reads TGTGCCAGCAGCCTTCTTGGCGGGGCCATGAACACTGAAGCTTTCTTT. This translates into CASSLLGGAMNTEAFF.

This chain uses TRBV27 with TRBJ1-6, with TRBD1 matching 12 bases. The CDR3 has 16 residues. The V gene end was trimmed by 5 bases and the J gene end by 10 bases; junction bases not matched to a gene: 9. Germline values: CDR1 MNHEY, CDR2 SMNVEV (reference sequence). The CDR3 region has the DNA TGTGCCAGCAGTCCCTCCTGGGACAGGGGGCGGTCACCCCTCCACTTT. It encodes CASSPSWDRGRSPLHF.

The chain uses TRBV5-1 and TRBJ1-4, with 8 bases matching TRBD1. Per the germline V gene, CDR1 is SGHRS and CDR2 is YFSETQ. J gave up 2 bases and V 4 bases, and 1 base lay outside the gene matches. CDR3 length equals 14 residues. The CDR3 region has the DNA TGCGCCAGCAGCAGGACAGGGACTAATGAAAAACTGTTTTTT. Amino acid sequence: CASSRTGTNEKLFF.

This chain links TRBV18 with TRBJ1-1, with D perhaps TRBD1 (5 bases). The germline V gene has CDR1 KGHSH and CDR2 LQKENI. The V end lost 4 bases, the J end lost 0 bases, and 6 bases lay between the germline ends. This CDR3 contains 13 residues. CDR3 coding DNA: TGTGCCAGCTCACAGGGGATGAACACTGAAGCTTTCTTT. Translated: CASSQGMNTEAFF.

The gene calls are TRBV6-1 and TRBJ1-6; a weak D match, TRBD1 (6 bases). The germline V gene encodes CDR1 MNHNS and CDR2 SASEGT. Trimming left V 6 bases short and J 6 bases short, with 15 bases between. The CDR3 is made up of 15 amino acids. CDR3 region: CASRNSWGANSPLHF. In DNA form, the CDR3 reads TGTGCCAGCAGGAACTCTTGGGGGGCTAATTCACCCCTCCACTTT.

This clone was seen a single time. The J gene is TRBJ2-7, the V gene TRBV30; D remains unclear. The germline V gene has CDR1 GTSNPN and CDR2 SVGIG (reference sequence). With 1 base removed from V and 6 bases from J, the gap between germline ends came to 13 bases. The CDR3 covers 13 residues. The CDR3 spells CAWSGGPPGEQYF. CDR3 bases: TGTGCCTGGAGTGGTGGTCCCCCGGGCGAGCAGTACTTC.

The chain has TRBV11-2 and TRBJ2-1; TRBD1 is a possible D gene (6 bases). The V gene's germline CDR1 is SGHAT and CDR2 FQNNGV. Trimming stripped 0 bases from V and 9 bases from J, with 24 bases between. The CDR3 is 18 residues long. In DNA form, the CDR3 reads TGTGCCAGCAGCTTAGATCCCCGGGCCAGTAACAGGGCGGGTGAGCAGTTCTTC. Translation gives CASSLDPRASNRAGEQFF.

The chain recombines TRBV5-5 with TRBJ1-3; a possible D gene is TRBD1 (5 bases). The V and J ends lost 4 bases and 8 bases respectively, with 22 bases between them. Germline V lookup: CDR1 SGHKS, CDR2 YYEKEE (reference sequence). This CDR3 comprises 16 residues. This CDR3 reads CASSPVGGRFPYTIYF. For the CDR3, the DNA is TGTGCCAGCAGCCCTGTTGGGGGTCGATTTCCATACACCATATATTTT.

The V and J genes are TRBV5-8 and TRBJ2-7; no firm D call. This CDR3 comprises 13 residues. Germline CDR1 and CDR2: SGHTS and YDEGEE. Trimming left V 5 bases short and J 1 base short, with 10 bases between. Here the CDR3 reads CASRFWPSYEQYF. The CDR3 DNA is TGTGCCAGCAGGTTCTGGCCTTCCTACGAGCAGTACTTC.

This chain joins TRBV7-2 and TRBJ1-2; unclear D gene. V gave up 5 bases and J gave up 1 base, with 8 bases separating them. Per germline, CDR1 SGHTA and CDR2 FQGNSA. CDR3 length equals 13 residues. CDR3 coding DNA: TGTGCCAGCAGCCCCGGATTTAACTATGGCTACACCTTC. Residues: CASSPGFNYGYTF.

The genes are TRBV4-1 and TRBJ1-4; TRBD1 matches at 7 bases. Germline V gene lookup returns CDR1 MGHRA and CDR2 YSYEKL. The CDR3 length is 15 residues. V shed 5 bases, J shed 4 bases, and the junction held 7 bases outside the gene matches. DNA for the CDR3: TGCGCCAGCAGCTCACTTGGACAGGATAATGAAAAACTGTTTTTT. Amino acids: CASSSLGQDNEKLFF.

The J gene is TRBJ1-1, the V gene TRBV11-3; D is possibly TRBD1 (5 bases). Germline CDR1 is SGHNT and CDR2 is YENEEA. V lost 2 bases to trimming and J lost 2 bases, with 12 bases between them. The CDR3 is made up of 15 amino acids. CDR3 amino acids: CASSLKRQTNTEAFF. CDR3 bases: TGTGCCAGCAGCTTAAAAAGACAGACAAACACTGAAGCTTTCTTT.

The J gene is TRBJ2-2, the V gene TRBV6-1; D is unresolved. Germline CDR1 is MNHNS and CDR2 is SASEGT. Trimming removed 2 bases at V and 5 bases at J, with 6 bases between. The CDR3 spans 13 residues. The CDR3 loop is CASSEFETGELFF. CDR3 nucleotide sequence: TGTGCCAGCAGTGAATTTGAGACCGGGGAGCTGTTTTTT.

The chain links TRBV19 to TRBJ1-5, with TRBD1 identical over 8 bases. V lost 5 bases to trimming and J lost 5 bases; unmatched junction nucleotides: 8. Germline CDR1 is LNHDA and CDR2 is SQIVND (reference sequence). The CDR3 extends over 15 amino acids. The CDR3 spells CASSLTTGVDQPQHF. Written as DNA, the CDR3 is TGTGCCAGTAGTCTCACGACAGGGGTTGATCAGCCCCAGCATTTT. Based on the CDR3 plus reference TRBV19 and TRBJ1-5, the full variable domain is DGGITQSPKYLFRKEGQNVTLSCEQNLNHDAMYWYRQDPGQGLRLIYYSQIVNDFQKGDIAEGYSVSREKKESFPLTVTSAQKNPTAFYLCASSLTTGVDQPQHFGDGTRLSIL.

In its sample, this clone was seen once. This sequence joins TRBV4-3 and TRBJ2-7; D perhaps matches TRBD2 (5 bases). The CDR3 totals 13 residues. Germline V gene sequence: CDR1 LGHNA, CDR2 YSLEER. V shed 11 bases and J shed 3 bases, with 17 bases lying between them. The CDR3 nucleotides read TGCGCCGCGCCCGCGACTAAAAACTACGAGCAGTACTTC. As protein: CAAPATKNYEQYF.

The chain combines TRBV2 with TRBJ2-1; 12 bases line up with TRBD2. V was clipped by 6 bases and J by 4 bases; unmatched bases: 4. The germline gives CDR1 SNHLY, CDR2 FYNNEI. CDR3 length: 15 residues. The CDR3 here is CASRRLAGAYNEQFF. The CDR3 region has the DNA TGTGCCAGCAGAAGACTAGCGGGGGCTTACAATGAGCAGTTCTTC.

This clone was recorded a few times. This chain uses TRBV19 with TRBJ1-5; D is ambiguous. The CDR3 runs 13 residues. Germline CDR1 and CDR2: LNHDA and SQIVND (reference sequence). The ends were cut back, 7 bases at V and 8 bases at J, with 15 bases in the middle. CDR3 bases: TGTGCCAGTAAAGGTGATGGGCTGGAGCCCCAGCATTTT. It yields the protein CASKGDGLEPQHF.

This chain uses TRBV5-4 with TRBJ2-7; 10 nucleotides align to TRBD2. Germline V gene lookup returns CDR1 SGHNT and CDR2 YYREEE (reference sequence). V lost 4 bases and J lost 7; bases outside the gene matches: 20. The CDR3 totals 18 residues. CDR3: CASSHAGRGPSGRYEQYF. CDR3 sequence (DNA): TGTGCCAGCAGCCACGCTGGGAGGGGACCTAGCGGGAGATATGAGCAGTACTTC.

This clone was detected a few times. V is TRBV4-2 and J is TRBJ2-7, with 8 nucleotides matching TRBD1. Trimming cost V 2 bases and J 9 bases; bases outside gene matches: 6. The CDR3 contains 13 residues. Germline assignment: CDR1 LGHNA and CDR2 YNFKEQ. CDR3 nucleotides: TGTGCCAGCAGCCAAATACAGGGGGGTGTGCAGTACTTC. Protein sequence: CASSQIQGGVQYF.

The chain employs TRBV4-3 and TRBJ1-3, with D possibly TRBD1 on 6 matching bases. This CDR3 has 14 residues. The germline V gene has CDR1 LGHNA and CDR2 YSLEER. Trimming pared 4 bases from V and 4 bases from J, leaving 11 bases between. The CDR3 sequence: CASSPGAGGNTIYF. For the CDR3, the DNA is TGCGCCAGCAGCCCGGGGGCAGGGGGAAACACCATATATTTT.

The chain has TRBV30 and TRBJ2-5; TRBD2 matches 9 bases. The assigned J gene may be wrong: the sequence end matches TRBJ2-7 better. This CDR3 contains 14 residues. Germline V CDR1 and CDR2: GTSNPN, SVGIG (reference sequence). CDR3 loop: CAWSTVAGVGEQYF. CDR3 bases: TGTGCCTGGAGTACCGTAGCGGGAGTGGGCGAGCAGTACTTC.